Given below is one T cell receptor beta chain in context. Its antigen remains unidentified. This entry is derived from a study of a mutant IDH1 vaccine in newly diagnosed glioma. Study-wide background: First vaccine doses came 4-6 weeks after radiotherapy alone, or with temozolomide cycles.

There are 11 residues in the CDR3. V shed 4 bases and J shed 4 bases, with 8 bases lying between them. From germline, CDR1 is SQVTM and CDR2 ANQGSEA. Time point noted: week 11, during vaccination. Mutant IDH1 20-mer peptide, at 300 ug, made up each vaccine dose, with topical imiquimod. General observations from the study: Pseudoprogression apparently tracked independently of changes in top peripheral T cell clonotypes.

Only in-frame clones appear in the TCRdb table, and some are missing; sequencing was by immunoSEQ multiplex PCR. Here the sample spans around 66,000 clones, over 70% being singletons. This sequence was found in a man over 45 with glioma. This rearrangement joins TRBV29-1 to TRBJ2-7; D unclear. The starting material was PBMCs, obtained from a glioma patient whose treatment included an IDH1 peptide vaccine. The CDR3 spells CSVVKGYEQYF. In DNA form, the CDR3 reads TGCAGCGTTGTAAAGGGATACGAGCAGTACTTC.